This T cell receptor (beta chain) is from a study of neoadjuvant anti-PD-1 for oral cavity cancer. Study-level information: Most patients had three to four biweekly doses of 3 mg/kg nivolumab before resection. The study's findings and limits: With three patients per group, TCR findings need larger cohorts. Higher pretreatment Treg/Th17 ratios tracked higher pretreatment blood clonality.

Six replicates per PBMC sample, mostly from about 460 ng of genomic DNA. Here immunoSEQ multiplex PCR was the method, and the copy in TCRdb shows in-frame clones only, minus some. The table lists over 65,000 clones, roughly 90% of them singletons. The time point here: after neoadjuvant nivolumab, at surgical resection. On this clone: What it binds is unknown. Its ends do not fully match the called genes, so a read error is possible.

CDR1 ENHRY and CDR2 SYGVKD come from the germline V gene. There are 14 residues in the CDR3. The sequencing used PBMCs, collected after nivolumab (anti-PD-1) treatment. The V and J genes are TRBV10-3 and TRBJ2-1; perhaps D is TRBD1 or TRBD2 (5 bases each). This TCR was sampled from a person between 40 and 80 years old with oral cavity squamous cell carcinoma. The CDR3 region has the DNA TGTGCCATCACTGAGGGGCACGCGTCGGGTGAGCAGTTCTTC. Encoded protein: CAITEGHASGEQFF.